This T cell receptor beta chain was captured by sequencing in a study of cytomegalovirus exposure and HLA in healthy donors. Findings and caveats of the study: In vitro work confirmed that a few CMV-associated chains recognize CMV antigens. Despite most TCR sequences being rare, some public TCRs occurred in many donors. Accounts indicate the classifier identified cytomegalovirus status with strong specificity and sensitivity.

This CDR3 is 13 amino acids long. The germline V and J ends were trimmed by 8 bases and 0 bases, with 8 bases remaining between them. Germline V gene sequence: CDR1 SGHRS, CDR2 YFSETQ. Method: immunoSEQ multiplex PCR; TCRdb's copy keeps in-frame clones and lacks some. Altogether roughly 150,000 clones are present, about 89% being singletons, with the ten largest covering approximately 3.2%. Turning to this clone: What it binds is unknown.

The sequence came from a woman aged 18-29 years in good health and CMV-seropositive. The specimen sequenced was PBMCs. The rearrangement links TRBV5-1 to TRBJ2-2; D is perhaps TRBD1 (6 bases). CDR3 protein: CASRTANTGELFF. Written as DNA, the CDR3 is TGCGCCAGTAGGACAGCGAACACCGGGGAGCTGTTTTTT. The whole variable domain, remainder taken from reference TRBV5-1 and TRBJ2-2, is KAGVTQTPRYLIKTRGQQVTLSCSPISGHRSVSWYQQTPGQGLQFLFEYFSETQRNKGNFPGRFSGRQFSNSRSEMNVSTLELGDSALYLCASRTANTGELFFGEGSRLTVL.